This T cell receptor (beta chain) originates from a study of blood T cell repertoires in COVID-19. Study information: T cells, B-cell-depleted T cells, or PBMCs supplied cDNA or gDNA.

Germline CDR1 reads GTSNPN; CDR2 reads SVGIG (reference sequence). The V gene end was trimmed by 5 bases and the J gene end by 1 base; junction bases not matched to a gene: 4. This CDR3 comprises 14 residues. The authors' processing: Nucleated cell counts were estimated from reference gene primer amplification. Profiled with immunoSEQ multiplex PCR; TCRdb holds only in-frame clones, not every one. V and J calls and clone size are given by that table; D and trimming were obtained from the DNA. The sample carries some 400,000 clones, 90% to 95% recorded once. The table lists this clone with a count of one. All enrollees were roughly 18 to 95 years old and from 25 or so US areas. Participant-reported clinical history was the basis for cohort assignment.

The TCR originated in a woman aged 40 to 50 who had been exposed to COVID-19. The chain has TRBV30 and TRBJ2-1; the match to TRBD1 covers 8 bases. The sample was PBMCs or T cells enriched from blood (not recorded which). For the CDR3, the DNA is TGTGCCTGGGGGCGGGACAGGTCCTACAATGAGCAGTTCTTC. It encodes CAWGRDRSYNEQFF. Drawing the rest from reference TRBV30 and TRBJ2-1, the complete variable domain is SQTIHQWPATLVQPVGSPLSLECTVEGTSNPNLYWYRQAAGRGLQLLFYSVGIGQISSEVPQNLSASRPQDRQFILSSKKLLLSDSGFYLCAWGRDRSYNEQFFGPGTRLTVL.